These 2 T cell receptor beta chains were all obtained from the same sample, sequenced in a study of cytomegalovirus exposure and HLA in healthy donors. The method was immunoSEQ multiplex PCR; TCRdb's version includes in-frame clones alone and lacks a portion of them. Of 90,000 to 130,000 clones listed, more than 90% are singletons. Sequences were obtained from PBMCs. These receptors all come from a woman aged 18-29 years in good health and CMV-seronegative.

This chain uses TRBV6-5 with TRBJ1-5; no definite D call. This CDR3 has 15 residues. The germline gives CDR1 MNHEY, CDR2 SVGAGI. The V end lost 0 bases, the J end lost 3 bases, and 9 bases lay between the germline ends. The CDR3, as DNA: TGTGCCAGCAGTTACTCGGCCCAGGTCAATCAGCCCCAGCATTTT. Its translation: CASSYSAQVNQPQHF.

This rearrangement joins TRBV5-1 to TRBJ1-4; D is ambiguous. Between the trimmed V and J ends, which lost 0 bases and 6 bases, there was a span of 12 bases. Germline values: CDR1 SGHRS, CDR2 YFSETQ. The CDR3 has 15 amino acids. As DNA, the CDR3 is TGCGCCAGCAGCTTGGCGGAGGGCCCCTATGAAAAACTGTTTTTT. Its protein is CASSLAEGPYEKLFF.